This T cell receptor (beta chain) was observed in a study of T cell responses to AZD1222 COVID-19 vaccine listed by TCRdb under 2021. Study-level background: Because spike-specific TCR depth and breadth did not differ between the two schedules, AZD1222 recipients who got a second dose at roughly 4 weeks were pooled with those who got a second dose at roughly 12 weeks. TCR sequencing was performed for about 250 trial participants, of whom about 200 were given two doses of AZD1222 and around 25 were given two doses of MenACWY control vaccine. Trial participants were enrolled into age subgroups of 18-55, 56-69 and 70-plus years, which contained 148, 28 and 57 TCR-sequenced participants, respectively. Here is what the overall study found, with its caveats: After two AZD1222 doses, both the breadth and the depth of spike-specific TCRs were significantly higher than at day 0 and than in MenACWY recipients. No day 14 peak-response samples were available, so repertoires were characterized only after the peak T cell response. In the small 56-69-year group, the increase in depth fell short of significance, most likely because of low power. Reportedly, almost half of the unique spike-specific TCRs recognized epitopes lying outside the regions that are mutated in the B.1.351 and B.1.1.7 variants. Most participants were white British and females outnumbered males, and the authors suggested that clonal diversity may have been underestimated. Conclusions about previously exposed vaccinees were limited because only six or seven AZD1222 recipients were SARS-CoV-2 seropositive at baseline. The whole spike protein was spanned by vaccine-associated CD4 TCRs, and dominant responses were seen in regions 160-218 and 743-854.

The CDR3 regions of human TCRbeta chains were analyzed by immunosequencing. The authors' analysis ran thus. TCRs in the repertoires were compared against a reference library of SARS-CoV-2-specific TCRs that had been generated with the MIRA antigen-specificity platform. Breadth was defined as the fraction of unique TCRs that were SARS-CoV-2-associated, and depth was defined as the fraction of total T cells that were SARS-CoV-2-associated. Using the MIRA data, each spike-specific TCR was assigned both to the spike region to which the TCR was reactive and to a CD4 or CD8 class. Log10-transformed breadth and depth values were compared by one-way ANOVA with Sidak's multiple comparisons tests. The source is immuneACCESS, and TCRdb retained only in-frame sequences with V and J called. Part of the clones is not carried over; for the studies checked, unresolved V genes explain less than half of this, and the remainder is unexplained. V and J calls and clone size are copied from that table; D and trimming were computed from the DNA. This sample comprises roughly 80,000 clones, roughly 94% of them detected only once. The ten largest account for approximately 5.6% of the sample.

A word on this clone: The target of this receptor is not known. No clone much larger than this one lies a single base away; base qualities are absent.

According to the study, the label for this sample's time point signals: baseline before first vaccination. The vaccinee samples were drawn from two UK trials, COV001 and COV002, one of which was a single-blind randomized controlled phase 2/3 trial testing AZD1222 (ChAdOx1 nCoV-19) in healthy adults. For TCRbeta chain sequencing, PBMC samples were collected from trial participants at day 0 and at day 28 after the second dose. Sequences were derived from peripheral blood, sampled on day 0 of AZD1222 vaccination. This clonotype was obtained from an adult in good health.

The sequence in DNA is TGTGCCAGCAGCCATGGGACTAGCGGAGCTTACAATGAGCAGTTCTTC. It encodes CASSHGTSGAYNEQFF. The chain joins TRBV3-1 (or the pseudogene TRBV3-2) to TRBJ2-1; 11 central nucleotides agree with TRBD2. Inclusive of the bounding cysteine and phenylalanine, the CDR3 is 16 residues long. Only CDR3 DNA remains: 48 bases, in frame from the first base. CDR1 and CDR2, per the germline V gene (reference sequence), are LGHDT and YNNKEL. The germline V end is reduced by 3 bases and the J end by 4 bases; junction bases left unmatched: 5.